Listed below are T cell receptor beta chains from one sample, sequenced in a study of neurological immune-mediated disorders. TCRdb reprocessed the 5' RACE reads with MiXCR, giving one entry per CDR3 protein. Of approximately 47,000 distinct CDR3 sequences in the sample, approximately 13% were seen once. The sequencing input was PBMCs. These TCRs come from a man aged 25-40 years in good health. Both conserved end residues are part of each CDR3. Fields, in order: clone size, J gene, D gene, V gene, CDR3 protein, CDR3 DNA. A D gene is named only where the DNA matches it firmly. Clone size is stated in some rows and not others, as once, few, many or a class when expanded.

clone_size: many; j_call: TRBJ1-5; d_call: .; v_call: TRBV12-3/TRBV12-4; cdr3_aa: CASSFGHQPQHF; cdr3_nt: TGTGCCAGCAGTTTCGGGCATCAGCCCCAGCATTTT
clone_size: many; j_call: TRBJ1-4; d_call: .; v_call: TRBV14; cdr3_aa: CASSQEGLDNEKLFF; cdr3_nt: TGTGCCAGCAGCCAAGAGGGATTGGATAATGAAAAACTGTTTTTT
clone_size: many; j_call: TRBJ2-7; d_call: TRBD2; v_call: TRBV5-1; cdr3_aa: CASSLSSGSSPYEQYF; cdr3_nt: TGCGCCAGCAGCTTGTCTAGCGGGAGTTCCCCCTACGAGCAGTACTTC
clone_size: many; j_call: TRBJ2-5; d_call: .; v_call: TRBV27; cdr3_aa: CASSSLSGRETQYF; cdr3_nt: TGTGCCAGCAGTTCCCTTTCGGGGCGGGAGACCCAGTACTTC
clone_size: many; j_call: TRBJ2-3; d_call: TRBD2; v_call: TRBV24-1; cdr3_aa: CATSDPSGRDTDTQYF; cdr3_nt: TGTGCCACCAGTGACCCTAGCGGGAGGGACACAGATACGCAGTATTTT
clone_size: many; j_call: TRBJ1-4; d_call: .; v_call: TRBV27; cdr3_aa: CASSSWTESDRFNEKLFF; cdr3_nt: TGTGCCAGCAGTTCATGGACAGAGTCGGACCGATTTAATGAAAAACTGTTTTTT
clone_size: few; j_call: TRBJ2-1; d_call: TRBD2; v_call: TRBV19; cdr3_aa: CASIGLADEQFF; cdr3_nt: TGTGCCAGTATCGGACTAGCCGATGAGCAGTTCTTC
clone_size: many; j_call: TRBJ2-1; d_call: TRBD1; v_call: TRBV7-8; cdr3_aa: CASSFSTGAVEQFF; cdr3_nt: TGTGCCAGCAGCTTTTCGACAGGGGCTGTGGAGCAGTTCTTC
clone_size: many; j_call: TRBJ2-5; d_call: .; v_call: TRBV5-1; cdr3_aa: CASTVRLGQETQYF; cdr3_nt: TGCGCCAGCACCGTCAGGTTGGGGCAAGAGACCCAGTACTTC
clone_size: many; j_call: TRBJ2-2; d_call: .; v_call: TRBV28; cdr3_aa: CASSLPQVRWTGELFF; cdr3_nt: TGTGCCAGCAGTTTGCCACAGGTGCGGTGGACCGGGGAGCTGTTTTTT
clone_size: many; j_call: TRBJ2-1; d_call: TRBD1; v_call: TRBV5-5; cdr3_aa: CASSTIGTGVHNEQFF; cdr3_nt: TGTGCCAGCAGCACAATTGGGACAGGGGTCCACAATGAGCAGTTCTTC
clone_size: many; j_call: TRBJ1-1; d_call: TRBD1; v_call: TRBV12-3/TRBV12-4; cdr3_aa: CASSYPGTGLNTEAFF; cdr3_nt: TGTGCCAGCAGTTACCCCGGGACAGGCTTGAACACTGAAGCTTTCTTT
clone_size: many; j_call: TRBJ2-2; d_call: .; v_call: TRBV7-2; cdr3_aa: CASSFTTNTGELFF; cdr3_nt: TGTGCCAGCAGCTTCACAACGAACACCGGGGAGCTGTTTTTT
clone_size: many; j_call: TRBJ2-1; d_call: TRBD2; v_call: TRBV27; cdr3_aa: CASRPWTSGSHEQFF; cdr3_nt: TGTGCCAGCAGGCCCTGGACTAGCGGGAGCCATGAGCAGTTCTTC
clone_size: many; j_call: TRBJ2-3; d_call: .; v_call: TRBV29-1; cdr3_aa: CSGRVSTDTQYF; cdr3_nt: TGCAGCGGGAGGGTTAGCACAGATACGCAGTATTTT
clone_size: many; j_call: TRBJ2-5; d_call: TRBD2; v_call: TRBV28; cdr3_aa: CASSKGGRGETQYF; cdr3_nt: TGTGCCAGCAGTAAGGGCGGGAGGGGAGAGACCCAGTACTTC
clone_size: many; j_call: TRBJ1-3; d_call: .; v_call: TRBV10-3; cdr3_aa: CAISAGAGNTIYF; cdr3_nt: TGTGCCATCAGTGCAGGGGCTGGAAACACCATATATTTT
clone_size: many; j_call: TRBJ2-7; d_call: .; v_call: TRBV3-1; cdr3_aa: CASRRSGDHLGEQYF; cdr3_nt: TGTGCCAGCCGGAGATCCGGGGACCACCTCGGCGAGCAGTACTTC
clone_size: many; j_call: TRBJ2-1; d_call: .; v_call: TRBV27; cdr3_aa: CASTTLRDYNEQFF; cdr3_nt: TGTGCCAGTACCACCCTCCGGGACTACAATGAGCAGTTCTTC
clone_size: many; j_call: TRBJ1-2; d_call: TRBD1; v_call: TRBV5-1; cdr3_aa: CASSAAGQGPYGYTF; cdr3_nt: TGCGCCAGCAGCGCCGCCGGACAGGGACCCTATGGCTACACCTTC
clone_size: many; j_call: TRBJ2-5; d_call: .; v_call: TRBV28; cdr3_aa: CASSEGLQETQYF; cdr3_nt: TGTGCCAGCAGTGAGGGTCTTCAAGAGACCCAGTACTTC
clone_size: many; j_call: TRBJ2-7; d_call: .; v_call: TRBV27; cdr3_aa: CASSLVSTGEQYF; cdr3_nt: TGTGCCAGCAGTTTAGTCTCAACCGGCGAGCAGTACTTC
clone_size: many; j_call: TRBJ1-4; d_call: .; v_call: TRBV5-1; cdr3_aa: CASSLAGEGEKLFF; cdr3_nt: TGCGCCAGCAGCTTGGCAGGGGAGGGTGAAAAACTGTTTTTT
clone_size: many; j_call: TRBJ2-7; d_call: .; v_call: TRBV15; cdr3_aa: CATSRVQGSYEQYF; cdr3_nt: TGTGCCACCAGCAGAGTTCAAGGGTCCTACGAGCAGTACTTC
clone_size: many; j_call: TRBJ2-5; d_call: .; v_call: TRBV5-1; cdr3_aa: CASSLGQVEETQYF; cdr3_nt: TGCGCCAGCAGCCTCGGTCAGGTCGAGGAGACCCAGTACTTC
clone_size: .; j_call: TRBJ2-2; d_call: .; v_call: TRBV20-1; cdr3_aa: CSLGQNTGELFF; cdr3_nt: TGCAGCTTGGGCCAGAACACCGGGGAGCTGTTTTTT